These 3 T cell receptor beta chains came from one sample sequenced in a study of shared clonotypes between healthy human individuals. This table comes from immunoSEQ multiplex PCR, and its TCRdb copy is limited to in-frame clones, with some not included. The sample records roughly 600,000 clones, 98% being singletons. Naivety among CD8 cells was defined by CD45RO negativity and positive CCR7 selection, thereby excluding terminally differentiated effector memory CD45RA+ cells. Sequences were obtained from naive CD8+ T cells sorted from blood. Every receptor here comes from a man aged 25-45 years in good health.

For the CDR3, the DNA is TGCGCCAGCAGCCTCGAGGGGTGGGTATCGGCCTACGAGCAGTACTTC. Its translation: CASSLEGWVSAYEQYF. The chain has TRBV5-1 and TRBJ2-7; D is tentatively TRBD1 or TRBD2 (5 bases each). Germline loops: CDR1 SGHRS, CDR2 YFSETQ. The CDR3 extends over 16 amino acids. V lost 4 bases and J 2 bases, leaving 19 bases between the germline ends.

The chain is built from TRBV27 and TRBJ2-7, with 7 bases aligning to TRBD2. The CDR3 has 15 amino acids. J was trimmed by 4 bases and V by 3 bases; bases with no gene match: 9. Looked up from germline, CDR1 is MNHEY and CDR2 is SMNVEV (reference sequence). Here the CDR3 reads CASSFDIAGGYEQYF. CDR3 DNA: TGTGCCAGCAGTTTTGATATAGCGGGTGGGTACGAGCAGTACTTC.

CDR3 DNA: TGTGCCAGCAGCTTGGCCCCACAGGGGCTCTCCTCCTACGAGCAGTACTTC. Its protein product is CASSLAPQGLSSYEQYF. This chain links TRBV5-4 with TRBJ2-7; 7 bases align to TRBD1. Germline V lookup: CDR1 SGHNT, CDR2 YYREEE (reference sequence). The CDR3 covers 17 residues. The V and J ends lost 0 bases and 0 bases, in that order; junction bases with no gene match: 9.